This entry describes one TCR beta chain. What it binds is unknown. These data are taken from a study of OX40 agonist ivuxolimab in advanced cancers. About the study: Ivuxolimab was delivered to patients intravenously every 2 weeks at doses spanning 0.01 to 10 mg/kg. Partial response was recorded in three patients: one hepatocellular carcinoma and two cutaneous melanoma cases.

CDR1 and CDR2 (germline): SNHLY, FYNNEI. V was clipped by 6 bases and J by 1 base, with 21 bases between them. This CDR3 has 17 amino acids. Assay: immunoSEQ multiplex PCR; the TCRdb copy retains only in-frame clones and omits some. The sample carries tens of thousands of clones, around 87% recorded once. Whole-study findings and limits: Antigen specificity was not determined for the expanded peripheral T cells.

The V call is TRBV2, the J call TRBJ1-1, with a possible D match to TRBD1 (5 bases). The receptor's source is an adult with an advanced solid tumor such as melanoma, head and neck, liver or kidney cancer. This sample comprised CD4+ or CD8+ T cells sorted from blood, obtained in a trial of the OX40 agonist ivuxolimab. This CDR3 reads CASSTDTPALKNTEAFF. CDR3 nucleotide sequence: TGTGCCAGCAGCACGGACACTCCTGCCCTAAAGAACACTGAAGCTTTCTTT. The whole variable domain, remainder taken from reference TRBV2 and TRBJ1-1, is EPEVTQTPSHQVTQMGQEVILRCVPISNHLYFYWYRQILGQKVEFLVSFYNNEISEKSEIFDDQFSVERPDGSNFTLKIRSTKLEDSAMYFCASSTDTPALKNTEAFFGQGTRLTVV.